This passage covers 20 T cell receptor beta chains from one sample sequenced in a study of cytomegalovirus exposure and HLA in healthy donors. PCR primers comprised 60 Vbeta and 13 Jbeta primers. The data were produced by immunoSEQ multiplex PCR, yet TCRdb's version contains in-frame clones alone and is incomplete. The repertoire holds 210,000 or so clones, with around 84% as singletons. Sample: PBMCs. The receptors stem from a girl aged 2 to 9 in good health and CMV-seronegative.

This clone was seen just once. This chain joins TRBV18 and TRBJ1-2; D remains unclear. The V gene's germline CDR1 is KGHSH and CDR2 LQKENI. V lost 0 bases, J lost 6 bases, and 14 bases lay in between. The CDR3 sequence is 15 residues long. The DNA for the CDR3 is TGTGCCAGCTCACCACCGGGGAGGGAAGGGCATGGCTACACCTTC. Translating it yields CASSPPGREGHGYTF.

This chain uses TRBV7-3 with TRBJ2-1; 15 positions match TRBD2. Per the germline V gene, CDR1 is SGHTA and CDR2 is FQGTGA. The V gene end was trimmed by 5 bases and the J gene end by 2 bases; junction bases not matched to a gene: 13. The CDR3 covers 20 residues. The CDR3 bases are TGTGCCAGCAGCCCCGGGGGACTAGCGGGGGGCGGAGCACCCTACAATGAGCAGTTCTTC. Its translation is CASSPGGLAGGGAPYNEQFF.

This sequence joins TRBV2 and TRBJ2-7; maybe TRBD2 (5 bases). V lost 6 bases, J lost 4 bases, and 22 bases lay in between. This CDR3 has 16 amino acids. Germline loops: CDR1 SNHLY, CDR2 FYNNEI. In DNA form, the CDR3 reads TGTGCCAGCAGGAGCTTAGTGGGCCAGAGGGCGTACGAGCAGTACTTC. Encoded protein: CASRSLVGQRAYEQYF.

The chain employs TRBV6-5 and TRBJ2-3; D unclear. CDR3 length: 14 residues. Trimming took off 1 base at V and 0 bases at J, with 5 bases between the two ends. CDR1 is MNHEY, CDR2 SVGAGI, per germline. For the CDR3, the DNA is TGTGCCAGCAGTTACTATCGTAGCACAGATACGCAGTATTTT. This sequence encodes CASSYYRSTDTQYF.

The sample holds a few counts of this clone. The rearrangement uses TRBV15 and TRBJ2-1, with D hard to call. The germline CDR1 and CDR2 sequences are LNHNV and YYDKDF (reference sequence). V gave up 5 bases and J gave up 3 bases, with 8 bases separating them. This CDR3 is built from 13 residues. CDR3 DNA sequence: TGTGCCACCAGCTTTCATAGCTACAATGAGCAGTTCTTC. Amino acids: CATSFHSYNEQFF.

V is TRBV10-1 and J is TRBJ1-5; a possible D gene is TRBD1 (6 bases). CDR1 and CDR2 from the germline V gene are WNHNN and SYGVQD (reference sequence). The CDR3 length is 15 residues. V was clipped by 10 bases and J by 4 bases, with 20 bases between them. The CDR3 nucleotides are TGCGCCACATTAGGGGGAACAAAGCAAAATCAGCCCCAGCATTTT. Translating it yields CATLGGTKQNQPQHF.

In this sample, this clone turned up a few times. This chain links TRBV18 with TRBJ1-5; D is possibly TRBD1 (5 bases). The germline CDR1 and CDR2 sequences are KGHSH and LQKENI. The V end lost 3 bases, the J end lost 3 bases, and 9 bases lay between the germline ends. The length of the CDR3 is 14 residues. CDR3 DNA: TGTGCCAGCTCACCTGGGGGGGTCAATCAGCCCCAGCATTTT. Protein: CASSPGGVNQPQHF. Filled out from reference TRBV18 and TRBJ1-5, the complete variable domain reads NAGVMQNPRHLVRRRGQEARLRCSPMKGHSHVYWYRQLPEEGLKFMVYLQKENIIDESGMPKERFSAEFPKEGPSILRIQQVVRGDSAAYFCASSPGGVNQPQHFGDGTRLSIL.

This chain connects TRBV29-1 to TRBJ1-4; no firm D call. Deletions cut 3 bases from V and 5 bases from J, with 4 bases between. Looked up from germline, CDR1 is SQVTM and CDR2 is ANQGSEA. The CDR3 consists of 11 residues. For the CDR3, the DNA is TGCAGCGTTGATAGAAATGAAAAACTGTTTTTT. Translating gives CSVDRNEKLFF.

This chain joins TRBV12-5 and TRBJ2-7, with a possible D match to TRBD2 (6 bases). The V gene's germline CDR1 is LGHNT and CDR2 FRNRAP. The CDR3 extends over 16 amino acids. Trimming took 4 bases from V and 4 from J, leaving 20 bases between them. The CDR3 loop is CASGSPTTGTSYEQYF. The CDR3 DNA reads as TGTGCTAGTGGTTCCCCCACAACCGGGACTTCATACGAGCAGTACTTC.

The V gene is TRBV7-8, the J gene TRBJ1-5; 8 nucleotides match TRBD1. The CDR3 length is 15 residues. Germline V gene lookup returns CDR1 SGHVS and CDR2 FQNEAQ. Trimming took 5 bases from V and 4 from J; bases not matched to a gene: 7. CDR3 nucleotides: TGTGCCAGCAGCCTGGACAGGGTGGGAAATCAGCCCCAGCATTTT. Residues: CASSLDRVGNQPQHF.

V gene TRBV7-8 combines with J gene TRBJ2-1, with D perhaps matching TRBD2 (6 bases). Looked up from germline, CDR1 is SGHVS and CDR2 is FQNEAQ. The CDR3 sequence is 14 residues long. V was cut by 7 bases and J by 8 bases, with 18 bases left in between. CDR3 sequence: CASTSKLAFYEQFF. DNA for the CDR3: TGTGCCAGCACCTCGAAACTAGCTTTCTATGAGCAGTTCTTC.

The chain recombines TRBV5-5 with TRBJ1-2; 9 nucleotides align to TRBD1. CDR3 length equals 14 residues. The ends lost 4 bases at V and 1 base at J; junction bases unmatched: 2. The germline CDR1 and CDR2 sequences are SGHKS and YYEKEE (reference sequence). In nucleotides, the CDR3 is TGTGCCAGCAGCGGGGGACAGGGTAACTATGGCTACACCTTC. This sequence encodes CASSGGQGNYGYTF.

V usage is TRBV6-1 and J usage is TRBJ1-5; a possible D gene is TRBD1 (5 bases). Germline V lookup: CDR1 MNHNS, CDR2 SASEGT. This CDR3 is built from 19 residues. Trimming took off 1 base at V and 4 bases at J, with 23 bases between the two ends. The CDR3 region is CASSEDSLGGLHVNQPQHF. DNA for the CDR3: TGTGCCAGCAGTGAAGATTCATTGGGGGGACTCCATGTTAATCAGCCCCAGCATTTT.

The genes are TRBV7-6 and TRBJ2-7, with 8 bases lining up with TRBD1. This CDR3 region has 13 residues. V lost 5 bases, J lost 3 bases, and 3 bases stayed unmatched. Germline loops: CDR1 SGHVS, CDR2 FNYEAQ. The CDR3 here is CASSTGQDYEQYF. CDR3 sequence (DNA): TGTGCCAGCAGCACGGGACAGGACTACGAGCAGTACTTC.

This chain connects TRBV19 to TRBJ2-7, with D unresolved. CDR3 length: 12 amino acids. CDR1 LNHDA and CDR2 SQIVND come from the germline V gene (reference sequence). The V end was cut by 6 bases, the J end by 5 bases, with 11 bases between. The CDR3 sequence: CASRPGEDEQYF. In DNA, the CDR3 is TGTGCCAGTAGGCCCGGCGAGGACGAGCAGTACTTC.

The chain has TRBV10-2 and TRBJ2-7, with D possibly being TRBD2 (6 bases). The CDR3 covers 14 residues. Germline lookup yields CDR1 WSHSY and CDR2 SAAADI. Trimming shortened V by 8 bases and J by 2 bases, and 16 bases separated the two germline ends. DNA for the CDR3: TGCGCCAGCGGGACCGGGACTCTACCCTACGAGCAGTACTTC. Protein sequence: CASGTGTLPYEQYF.

The chain uses TRBV11-2 and TRBJ2-3, with D tentatively TRBD1 (5 bases). The germline V and J ends were trimmed by 0 bases and 2 bases, with 12 bases remaining between them. Germline V lookup: CDR1 SGHAT, CDR2 FQNNGV. The CDR3 is 16 amino acids. CDR3 DNA: TGTGCCAGCAGCTTAGATCAGGTGGGGCACACAGATACGCAGTATTTT. It translates to CASSLDQVGHTDTQYF.

The chain joins TRBV5-4 to TRBJ2-7; 10 bases match TRBD2. V gave up 0 bases and J gave up 1 base; unmatched junction bases: 7. Germline assignment: CDR1 SGHNT and CDR2 YYREEE (reference sequence). CDR3 length equals 17 residues. The CDR3 sequence is CASSLVLLAGSSYEQYF. Written as DNA, the CDR3 is TGTGCCAGCAGCTTGGTGTTACTAGCGGGATCTTCCTACGAGCAGTACTTC.

The genes are TRBV5-1 and TRBJ2-1; possible D gene TRBD1, 6 bases. The CDR3 has 16 amino acids. Trimming cost V 0 bases and J 1 base, with 11 bases left between them. Germline V gene data show CDR1 as SGHRS and CDR2 as YFSETQ. In DNA form, the CDR3 reads TGCGCCAGCAGCTTGGCCTTGGGGGCATCCTACAATGAGCAGTTCTTC. Translated: CASSLALGASYNEQFF.

The V gene is TRBV7-8, the J gene TRBJ1-4; the match to TRBD1 covers 9 bases. CDR3 length: 16 amino acids. Germline V gives CDR1 SGHVS, CDR2 FQNEAQ. Trimming cost V 5 bases and J 7 bases; bases outside gene matches: 11. CDR3 sequence: CASSANRDRVIEKLFF. CDR3 nucleotide sequence: TGTGCCAGCAGCGCAAACCGGGACAGGGTAATTGAAAAACTGTTTTTT.